This T cell receptor beta chain was observed in a study of shared clonotypes between healthy human individuals. As for the study in general: For every donor, three CD4 naive, three CD4 memory, two CD8 naive and one CD8 memory plates were used.

Subsets obtained from CD4+ cells comprised CD45RA+ naive and CD45RA-negative memory cells. Genomic DNA of each subset was evenly split across several immunoSEQ plates. On sorted subsets, replicate PCRs used 150 to 250 ng DNA, or some 27,000 T cell genomes. Sequenced by immunoSEQ multiplex PCR; TCRdb stores in-frame clones only, minus some. This table has around 1.4 million clones, 97% to 99% appearing once. The TCR comes from a man between 25 and 39 years old in good health. The material sequenced was naive CD4+ T cells sorted from blood. As for subset: CD45RA+ positively selected.

The CDR3 sequence: CASSFHRDRESYTF. In DNA, the CDR3 is TGTGCCAGCAGTTTTCACCGGGACAGGGAGAGCTACACCTTC. The V call is TRBV27, the J call TRBJ1-2, with 9 bases that match TRBD1. This CDR3 contains 14 residues. Looked up from germline, CDR1 is MNHEY and CDR2 is SMNVEV (reference sequence). The J segment lost 9 bases and the V segment lost 3 bases, leaving 8 bases of the junction unmatched.